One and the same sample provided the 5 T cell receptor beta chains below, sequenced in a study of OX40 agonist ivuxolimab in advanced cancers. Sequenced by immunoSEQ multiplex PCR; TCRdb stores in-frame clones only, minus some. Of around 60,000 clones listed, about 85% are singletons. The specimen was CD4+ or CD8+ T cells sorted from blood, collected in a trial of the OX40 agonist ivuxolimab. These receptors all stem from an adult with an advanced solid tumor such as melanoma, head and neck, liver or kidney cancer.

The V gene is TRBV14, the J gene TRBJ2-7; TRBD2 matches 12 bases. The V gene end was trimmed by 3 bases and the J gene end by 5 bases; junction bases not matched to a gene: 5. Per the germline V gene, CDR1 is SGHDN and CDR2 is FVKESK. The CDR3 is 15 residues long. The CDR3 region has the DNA TGTGCCAGCAGCCACGGACTAGCGGGGCGCCACGAGCAGTACTTC. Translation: CASSHGLAGRHEQYF. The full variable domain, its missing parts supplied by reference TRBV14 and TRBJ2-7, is EAGVTQFPSHSVIEKGQTVTLRCDPISGHDNLYWYRRVMGKEIKFLLHFVKESKQDESGMPNNRFLAERTGGTYSTLKVQPAELEDSGVYFCASSHGLAGRHEQYFGPGTRLTVT.

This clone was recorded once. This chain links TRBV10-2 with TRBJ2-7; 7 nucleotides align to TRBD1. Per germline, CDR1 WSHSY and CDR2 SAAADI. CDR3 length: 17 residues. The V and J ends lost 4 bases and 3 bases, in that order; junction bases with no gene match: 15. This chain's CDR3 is CASSGGLSRGQSYEQYF. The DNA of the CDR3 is TGCGCCAGCAGTGGGGGTCTGAGTAGGGGACAGAGCTACGAGCAGTACTTC.

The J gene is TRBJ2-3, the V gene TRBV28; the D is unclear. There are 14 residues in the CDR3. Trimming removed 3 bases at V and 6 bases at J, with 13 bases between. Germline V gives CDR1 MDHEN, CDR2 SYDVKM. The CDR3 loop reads CASSFGGRRDTQYF. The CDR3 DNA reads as TGTGCCAGCAGTTTTGGTGGTAGAAGGGATACGCAGTATTTT. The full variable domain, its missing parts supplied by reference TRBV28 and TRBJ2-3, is DVKVTQSSRYLVKRTGEKVFLECVQDMDHENMFWYRQDPGLGLRLIYFSYDVKMKEKGDIPEGYSVSREKKERFSLILESASTNQTSMYLCASSFGGRRDTQYFGPGTRLTVL.

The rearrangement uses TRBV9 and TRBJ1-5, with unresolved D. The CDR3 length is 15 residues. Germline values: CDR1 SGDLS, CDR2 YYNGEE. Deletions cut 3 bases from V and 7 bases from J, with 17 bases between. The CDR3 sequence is CASSGPGWGLQPQHF. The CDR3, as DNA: TGTGCCAGCAGCGGCCCGGGATGGGGTTTGCAGCCCCAGCATTTT.

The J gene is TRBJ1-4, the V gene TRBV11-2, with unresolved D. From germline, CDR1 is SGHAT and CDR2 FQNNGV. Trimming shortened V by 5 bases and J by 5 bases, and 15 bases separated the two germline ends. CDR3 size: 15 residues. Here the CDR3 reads CASSPLNLPNEKLFF. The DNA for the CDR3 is TGTGCCAGCAGCCCGCTAAACCTACCCAATGAAAAACTGTTTTTT.